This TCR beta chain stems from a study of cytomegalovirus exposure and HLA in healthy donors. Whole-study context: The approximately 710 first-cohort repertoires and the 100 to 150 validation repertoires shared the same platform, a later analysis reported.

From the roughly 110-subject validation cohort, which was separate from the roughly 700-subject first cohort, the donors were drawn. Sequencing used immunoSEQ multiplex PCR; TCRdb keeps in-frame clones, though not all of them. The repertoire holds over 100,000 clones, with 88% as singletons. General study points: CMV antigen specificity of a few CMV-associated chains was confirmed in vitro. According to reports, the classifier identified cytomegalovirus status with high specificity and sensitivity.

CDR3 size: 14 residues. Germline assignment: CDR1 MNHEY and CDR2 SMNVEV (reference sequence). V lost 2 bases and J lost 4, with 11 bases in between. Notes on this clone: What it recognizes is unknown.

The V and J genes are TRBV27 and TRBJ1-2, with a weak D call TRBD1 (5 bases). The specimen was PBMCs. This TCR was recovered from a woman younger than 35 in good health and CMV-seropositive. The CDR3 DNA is TGTGCCAGCAGTTTAAGGGGAACGGTCTATGGCTACACCTTC. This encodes CASSLRGTVYGYTF.